Described below is a single TCR beta chain sequence and its context. The target antigen is unknown. It was CD45RO-negative cells, positively selected for CCR7, that made up naive CD8 cells, with terminally differentiated effector memory CD45RA+ cells excluded. Original methodology: For the immunoSEQ data, sequences were junction-only without quality scores, so filtering differed. The assay was immunoSEQ multiplex PCR, and TCRdb's table has in-frame clones only and misses some. The DNA gave D and trimming, while V, J and clone size come from that table. This sample carries around 620,000 clones, approximately 95% of them seen once, and the ten largest clones take 0.11%. The data were obtained in a study of shared clonotypes between healthy human individuals. Germline assignment: CDR1 LNHDA and CDR2 SQIVND (reference sequence). Trimming removed 8 bases from V and 5 bases from J; junction bases left unmatched: 10. CDR3 length: 14 residues.

Study findings and constraints: Four donors held roughly 5% of naive CD4 clonotypes in common. Deeper or shallower sequencing was expected to change how clonotypes are shared among donors.

This TCR came from a woman in her 30s in good health. V usage is TRBV19 and J usage is TRBJ2-7, with 9 bases aligning to TRBD2. Sequencing was performed on naive CD8+ T cells sorted from blood. The CDR3 loop reads CASSDSGSIDEQYF. The CDR3, as DNA: TGTGCCAGTTCTGATAGCGGGAGCATCGACGAGCAGTACTTC.